Below, 32 T cell receptor beta chains from the same sample are listed, as sequenced in a study of shared clonotypes between healthy human individuals. Sequencing was performed with immunoSEQ multiplex PCR; in TCRdb, only in-frame clones are kept and a portion is missing. The sample holds about 2.4 million clones, over 85% seen once. The sample comprised naive CD4+ T cells from PBMCs. Specified subset: CD45RA+ positively selected. The receptors originated from a man aged 18 to 29 in good health. Some clones in this sample may be carry-over from other donors' samples.

A single count supports this clone. The J gene is TRBJ1-2, the V gene TRBV7-9, with D perhaps matching TRBD1 (5 bases). Deletions cut 0 bases from V and 2 bases from J, with 13 bases between. CDR3 size: 16 residues. Germline V gene data show CDR1 as SEHNR and CDR2 as FQNEAQ (reference sequence). CDR3 bases: TGTGCCAGCAGCTTAGCCGAGGGGATCTCCAACTATGGCTACACCTTC. Protein: CASSLAEGISNYGYTF. The full variable domain, completed using reference TRBV7-9 and TRBJ1-2, is DTGVSQNPRHKITKRGQNVTFRCDPISEHNRLYWYRQTLGQGPEFLTYFQNEAQLEKSRLLSDRFSAERPKGSFSTLEIQRTEQGDSAMYLCASSLAEGISNYGYTFGSGTRLTVV.

This clone has more than one count but fewer than ten. Other DNA sequences within the sample encode an identical CDR3. The chain joins TRBV18 to TRBJ1-5, with 10 bases aligning to TRBD1. The CDR3 has 13 amino acids. Losses at the gene ends were 3 bases for V and 7 bases for J; bases not matched to a gene: 0. Germline CDR1 reads KGHSH; CDR2 reads LQKENI. In DNA form, the CDR3 reads TGTGCCAGCTCACCGGACAGGGGGCAGCCCCAGCATTTT. As protein: CASSPDRGQPQHF.

The chain recombines TRBV5-1 with TRBJ2-3, with D perhaps TRBD1 (5 bases). This CDR3 spans 12 amino acids. CDR1 and CDR2 (germline): SGHRS, YFSETQ. V gave up 0 bases and J gave up 8 bases, with 7 bases separating them. CDR3 amino acids: CASSLERGTQYF. Written as DNA, the CDR3 is TGCGCCAGCAGCTTGGAAAGGGGTACGCAGTATTTT.

The rearrangement links TRBV28 to TRBJ1-1, with a tentative D call TRBD1 (5 bases). Germline V gene data show CDR1 as MDHEN and CDR2 as SYDVKM. The CDR3 length is 14 residues. Here the CDR3 reads CYTGRGRSNTEAFF. The CDR3 region has the DNA TGTTATACTGGACGGGGCCGCTCGAACACTGAAGCTTTCTTT.

This clone was picked up a small number of times. The gene calls are TRBV27 and TRBJ1-2; the D is unclear. V lost 5 bases to trimming and J lost 12 bases, with 7 bases between them. Germline CDR1 reads MNHEY; CDR2 reads SMNVEV (reference sequence). The CDR3 sequence is 9 residues long. DNA of the CDR3: TGTGCCAGCAGTCGCGAGGACACCTTC. This codes for CASSREDTF.

Note on this clone: This sample includes further DNA sequences coding for the same CDR3. V and J are TRBV5-1 and TRBJ2-7; 7 bases are a match to TRBD1. V shed 2 bases, J shed 1 base, and the junction held 3 bases outside the gene matches. There are 14 residues in the CDR3. In germline, CDR1 is SGHRS, CDR2 YFSETQ. The CDR3 loop reads CASSLSQGSYEQYF. The CDR3 DNA reads TGCGCCAGCAGCTTATCACAGGGGTCCTACGAGCAGTACTTC.

This clone appeared a single time. The chain employs TRBV5-8 and TRBJ1-5; 9 bases align to TRBD1. The V segment lost 1 base and the J segment 3 bases; nucleotides outside the gene matches: 5. CDR1 is SGHTS and CDR2 is YDEGEE in the germline V gene. This CDR3 has 16 amino acids. CDR3 DNA: TGTGCCAGCAGCTTGTTTTGGACAGGGGTCAATCAGCCCCAGCATTTT. This codes for CASSLFWTGVNQPQHF.

The genes are TRBV4-2 and TRBJ1-1, with D hard to call. The CDR3 covers 15 residues. Looked up from germline, CDR1 is LGHNA and CDR2 is YNFKEQ. V was trimmed by 0 bases and J by 10 bases, leaving 18 bases between them. CDR3 loop: CASSQDSPGLVGAFF. CDR3 DNA sequence: TGTGCCAGCAGCCAAGATAGTCCGGGTTTGGTGGGAGCTTTCTTT.

The chain has TRBV28 and TRBJ2-7; 8 nucleotides line up with TRBD2. V lost 6 bases, J lost 5 bases, and 9 bases stayed unmatched. The germline CDR1 and CDR2 sequences are MDHEN and SYDVKM. The CDR3 runs 14 residues. CDR3 sequence reads: CASSPPGGLNEQYF. CDR3 bases: TGTGCCAGCAGCCCGCCGGGGGGGCTCAACGAGCAGTACTTC.

The V gene is TRBV28, the J gene TRBJ1-2, with a weak D call TRBD1 (6 bases). This CDR3 is built from 12 residues. CDR1 MDHEN and CDR2 SYDVKM come from the germline V gene. Trimming took off 5 bases at V and 7 bases at J, with 11 bases between the two ends. The CDR3 loop reads CASSLRQAGYTF. As DNA, the CDR3 is TGTGCCAGCAGTCTCCGACAGGCTGGCTACACCTTC.

This rearrangement joins TRBV5-6 to TRBJ2-3; weak D call: TRBD2 (6 bases). Trimming took 2 bases from V and 5 from J, leaving 9 bases between them. Per germline, CDR1 SGHDT and CDR2 YYEEEE. This CDR3 spans 13 amino acids. The CDR3 here is CASSFGGIDTQYF. The DNA for the CDR3 is TGTGCCAGCAGCTTTGGAGGGATAGATACGCAGTATTTT.

V usage is TRBV7-8 and J usage is TRBJ2-5; maybe TRBD2 (8 bases). Looked up from germline, CDR1 is SGHVS and CDR2 is FQNEAQ. V dropped 6 bases and J dropped 5 bases, with 19 bases sitting between them. CDR3 length: 15 amino acids. CDR3 nucleotides: TGTGCCAGCAGTTCCCGGGAGGGGGCGGGGGAGACCCAGTACTTC. This translates into CASSSREGAGETQYF. Combining the CDR3 with reference TRBV7-8 and TRBJ2-5 gives the whole variable domain GAGVSQSPRYKVAKRGQDVALRCDPISGHVSLFWYQQALGQGPEFLTYFQNEAQLDKSGLPSDRFFAERPEGSVSTLKIQRTQQEDSAVYLCASSSREGAGETQYFGPGTRLLVL.

V and J are TRBV5-1 and TRBJ2-5; the match to TRBD1 covers 12 bases. CDR1 and CDR2 (germline): SGHRS, YFSETQ. The CDR3 spans 16 residues. Trimming removed 0 bases from V and 1 base from J; junction bases left unmatched: 1. CDR3 sequence (DNA): TGCGCCAGCAGCTTGGCGGGACAGGGGGCCCAAGAGACCCAGTACTTC. Translating gives CASSLAGQGAQETQYF.

J is TRBJ2-4 and V is TRBV19; 7 bases are a match to TRBD2. V dropped 1 base and J dropped 0; count of bases not matched to a gene: 21. Germline V lookup: CDR1 LNHDA, CDR2 SQIVND (reference sequence). The CDR3 spans 22 residues. CDR3 sequence reads: CASSIGQRRESPPTLAKNIQYF. The CDR3 bases are TGTGCCAGTAGTATAGGTCAGAGGCGGGAGAGTCCCCCAACACTAGCCAAAAACATTCAGTACTTC.

CDR3 amino acids: CASRLLRSGHLSGIQFF. The CDR3 DNA sequence: TGTGCCAGCAGGCTCCTTCGATCAGGGCACCTCTCGGGCATTCAGTTCTTC. This chain uses TRBV11-2 with TRBJ2-1; TRBD1 might be the D (5 bases). Between the trimmed V and J ends, which lost 6 bases and 13 bases, there was a span of 31 bases. Germline values: CDR1 SGHAT, CDR2 FQNNGV. CDR3 length: 17 residues.

In the case of this clone: Possible read error: a much larger clone is one base away. The chain is built from TRBV7-2 and TRBJ1-2; D unclear. This CDR3 is built from 14 residues. The V end was cut by 3 bases, the J end by 0 bases, with 8 bases between. Germline CDR1 is SGHTA and CDR2 is FQGNSA. The CDR3 sequence is CASSFNRANYGYTF. DNA of the CDR3: TGTGCCAGCAGCTTTAACAGAGCTAACTATGGCTACACCTTC.

V is TRBV2 and J is TRBJ1-5; TRBD1 matches at 8 bases. This CDR3 comprises 14 residues. The germline CDR1 and CDR2 sequences are SNHLY and FYNNEI. The ends lost 3 bases at V and 5 bases at J; junction bases unmatched: 3. CDR3 in DNA: TGTGCCAGCAGTGATCGGGACAGGTATCAGCCCCAGCATTTT. Its translation: CASSDRDRYQPQHF. The whole variable domain, filled in from reference TRBV2 and TRBJ1-5, reads EPEVTQTPSHQVTQMGQEVILRCVPISNHLYFYWYRQILGQKVEFLVSFYNNEISEKSEIFDDQFSVERPDGSNFTLKIRSTKLEDSAMYFCASSDRDRYQPQHFGDGTRLSIL.

The chain combines TRBV28 with TRBJ2-2; D may match TRBD1 or TRBD2 (5 bases each). The germline V gene has CDR1 MDHEN and CDR2 SYDVKM. This CDR3 has 15 amino acids. Trimming removed 3 bases at V and 6 bases at J, with 14 bases between. CDR3 loop: CASSFSLGTAGELFF. The DNA of the CDR3 is TGTGCCAGCAGTTTTAGCCTCGGGACCGCCGGGGAGCTGTTTTTT.

This sequence joins TRBV7-9 and TRBJ2-7; 8 nucleotides agree with TRBD1. J lost 0 bases, V lost 3 bases, and 4 bases had no gene match. The V gene's germline CDR1 is SEHNR and CDR2 FQNEAQ (reference sequence). This CDR3 spans 15 amino acids. The DNA for the CDR3 is TGTGCCAGCAGCTTGACAGGGGAGAGCTCCTACGAGCAGTACTTC. Translating it yields CASSLTGESSYEQYF.

The rearrangement links TRBV11-3 to TRBJ1-1; maybe TRBD1 (6 bases). The CDR3 is made up of 15 amino acids. Germline V gene sequence: CDR1 SGHNT, CDR2 YENEEA. The V end lost 1 base, the J end lost 1 base, and 10 bases lay between the germline ends. The CDR3, as DNA: TGTGCCAGCAGCTTAGGCCAGGGGAGGAACACTGAAGCTTTCTTT. This gives the protein CASSLGQGRNTEAFF.

The chain carries TRBV28 and TRBJ2-2, with 8 bases matching TRBD1. V shed 4 bases and J 5 bases; nucleotides not matched to a gene: 6. The CDR3 has 15 residues. Germline V gene data show CDR1 as MDHEN and CDR2 as SYDVKM. The CDR3 region is CASSSGGKSTGELFF. The CDR3 DNA reads TGTGCCAGCAGTTCAGGGGGCAAGAGTACCGGGGAGCTGTTTTTT. The full variable domain, its missing parts supplied by reference TRBV28 and TRBJ2-2, is DVKVTQSSRYLVKRTGEKVFLECVQDMDHENMFWYRQDPGLGLRLIYFSYDVKMKEKGDIPEGYSVSREKKERFSLILESASTNQTSMYLCASSSGGKSTGELFFGEGSRLTVL.

The V gene is TRBV4-1, the J gene TRBJ1-1; D gene ambiguous. V was shortened by 3 bases and J by 3 bases, with 11 bases between the two germline ends. The CDR3 runs to 14 residues. Germline V gene lookup returns CDR1 MGHRA and CDR2 YSYEKL. DNA for the CDR3: TGCGCCAGCAGCCAGCGATACCTGGACACTGAAGCTTTCTTT. It specifies CASSQRYLDTEAFF.

This sequence joins TRBV19 and TRBJ1-5; 7 nucleotides match TRBD1. The length of the CDR3 is 16 residues. The V and J ends lost 3 bases and 0 bases, in that order; junction bases with no gene match: 5. Germline V CDR1 and CDR2: LNHDA, SQIVND (reference sequence). CDR3 nucleotides: TGTGCCAGTAGTATGTCGGGACAGAGTAGCAATCAGCCCCAGCATTTT. The encoded protein is CASSMSGQSSNQPQHF.

In its sample, this clone was seen a few times. This chain links TRBV7-3 with TRBJ1-1; D gene ambiguous. CDR1 is SGHTA, CDR2 FQGTGA, per germline. CDR3 length equals 14 residues. V lost 2 bases to trimming and J lost 4 bases, with 11 bases between them. The CDR3 coding sequence is TGTGCCAGCAGCTTATATGAGGGAAGCACTGAAGCTTTCTTT. Its protein product is CASSLYEGSTEAFF.

The rearrangement links TRBV6-5 to TRBJ1-1; D unresolved. CDR1 and CDR2 from the germline V gene are MNHEY and SVGAGI. There are 11 residues in the CDR3. Trimming left V 5 bases short and J 7 bases short, with 8 bases between. The CDR3 protein is CASSNGGEAFF. As DNA, the CDR3 is TGTGCCAGCAGTAACGGTGGTGAAGCTTTCTTT.

This rearrangement joins TRBV2 to TRBJ2-5; no firm D call. Germline V gene data show CDR1 as SNHLY and CDR2 as FYNNEI. The V end lost 6 bases, the J end lost 4 bases, and 12 bases lay between the germline ends. This CDR3 contains 13 residues. The CDR3 DNA sequence: TGTGCCAGCAGCACTCAGGTGGTAGAGACCCAGTACTTC. It codes for CASSTQVVETQYF.

The rearrangement links TRBV28 to TRBJ1-1, with D uncertain. Germline lookup yields CDR1 MDHEN and CDR2 SYDVKM. The CDR3 spans 16 residues. The ends were cut back, 4 bases at V and 6 bases at J, with 21 bases in the middle. The CDR3, as DNA: TGTGCCAGCAGTTCGCAGCCCCGGGGATTAAGTGCTGAAGCTTTCTTT. As protein: CASSSQPRGLSAEAFF.

The rearrangement joins TRBV6-5 to TRBJ2-7; 13 nucleotides agree with TRBD2. The V and J ends lost 6 bases and 2 bases, in that order; junction bases with no gene match: 1. The CDR3 consists of 14 residues. Germline CDR1 and CDR2: MNHEY and SVGAGI. CDR3 residues: CASRGTSGAYEQYF. The DNA for the CDR3 is TGTGCCAGCAGGGGGACTAGCGGGGCCTACGAGCAGTACTTC.

This clone was recorded only once. This chain uses TRBV28 with TRBJ2-4, with D perhaps TRBD1 or TRBD2 (6 bases each). The V gene's germline CDR1 is MDHEN and CDR2 SYDVKM. The CDR3 covers 13 residues. Trimming shortened V by 7 bases and J by 4 bases, and 11 bases separated the two germline ends. In DNA, the CDR3 is TGTGCCAGCATGGAGGGGGAGAAAAACATTCAGTACTTC. Protein: CASMEGEKNIQYF.

The rearrangement uses TRBV6-5 and TRBJ2-3, with D possibly matching TRBD1 (6 bases). CDR3 length: 14 residues. Germline V gene lookup returns CDR1 MNHEY and CDR2 SVGAGI. The V end lost 6 bases, the J end lost 3 bases, and 13 bases lay between the germline ends. The CDR3 sequence is CASRQGFSTDTQYF. The CDR3, as DNA: TGTGCCAGCAGACAGGGTTTTAGTACAGATACGCAGTATTTT.

The chain has TRBV14 and TRBJ2-7; D not certain. CDR3 length: 13 residues. V gave up 2 bases and J gave up 3 bases, with 8 bases separating them. Germline V lookup: CDR1 SGHDN, CDR2 FVKESK. CDR3 sequence reads: CASSQLNGYEQYF. CDR3 coding DNA: TGTGCCAGCAGCCAATTGAACGGCTACGAGCAGTACTTC.

The chain links TRBV7-7 to TRBJ2-1, with 10 bases that match TRBD2. Per germline, CDR1 SSHAT and CDR2 FNYEAQ (reference sequence). V dropped 5 bases and J dropped 3; count of bases not matched to a gene: 10. The CDR3 extends over 17 amino acids. The CDR3 loop is CASSALGLAYRYNEQFF. CDR3 coding DNA: TGTGCCAGCAGCGCACTGGGACTAGCGTATCGCTACAATGAGCAGTTCTTC.